One and the same sample provided the 3 T cell receptor beta chains below, sequenced in a study of T cells expressing NK-cell markers. TCRdb reprocessed the 5' RACE reads; each CDR3 protein has one entry and no DNA is given. This sample's clone table lists over 200,000 distinct CDR3 sequences. The sequenced sample was blood T cells: a sorted CD56 or NKG2C T cell subset, CD4+ or CD8+ T cells, or bulk PBMC T cells (not recorded which). These receptors all stem from a man younger than 35 in good health.

The chain is built from TRBV24-1 and TRBJ2-3; TCRdb lists TRBD2, though no DNA is available to test this call. Germline V lookup: CDR1 KGHDR, CDR2 SFDVKD. The CDR3 loop spans 15 amino acids. The CDR3: CATSVAGLDTDTQYF.

This sequence joins TRBV20-1 and TRBJ2-7; with no DNA, the TCRdb D assignment of TRBD2 cannot be verified. The CDR3 is made up of 13 amino acids. Per the germline V gene, CDR1 is DFQATT and CDR2 is SNEGSKA (reference sequence). The CDR3 sequence: CSAADRAPYEQYF.

J is TRBJ1-5 and V is TRBV20-1. The CDR3 covers 15 residues. CDR1 and CDR2 (germline): DFQATT, SNEGSKA (reference sequence). CDR3 in amino acids: CSARAAPKGNQPQHF.